This entry lists 2 T cell receptor beta chains sequenced from one sample in a study of blood T cell repertoires in COVID-19. Profiled with immunoSEQ multiplex PCR; TCRdb holds only in-frame clones, not every one. The table lists approximately 50,000 clones, approximately 87% of them singletons. The sequenced sample was peripheral blood. All receptors come from a human donor in a cohort sampled during active COVID-19.

The chain links TRBV7-6 to TRBJ2-7; 7 nucleotides match TRBD1. The CDR3 spans 14 residues. Germline CDR1 is SGHVS and CDR2 is FNYEAQ. V was pared by 5 bases and J by 1 base, with 5 bases of the junction left unmatched. The CDR3 region is CASSPRDSSYEQYF. CDR3 bases: TGTGCCAGCAGCCCACGGGACAGTTCCTACGAGCAGTACTTC.

This rearrangement joins TRBV7-9 to TRBJ2-5, with TRBD2 matching over 11 bases. Trimming took 5 bases from V and 5 from J; bases not matched to a gene: 10. Germline lookup yields CDR1 SEHNR and CDR2 FQNEAQ (reference sequence). This CDR3 comprises 16 residues. In DNA form, the CDR3 reads TGTGCCAGCAGCCCCTTTAGCGGGGGGGCCAAGGAGACCCAGTACTTC. Amino acid sequence: CASSPFSGGAKETQYF.